This TCR beta chain was documented in a study of cytomegalovirus exposure and HLA in healthy donors. Broader study findings: There were 150 to 200 TCR beta chains listed as cytomegalovirus-associated.

PCR primers comprised 60 Vbeta and 13 Jbeta primers. This table comes from immunoSEQ multiplex PCR, and its TCRdb copy is limited to in-frame clones, with some not included. The sample yields fewer than 200,000 clones, 70% to 85% seen once. The germline V gene encodes CDR1 KGHSH and CDR2 LQKENI. This CDR3 is built from 13 residues. J lost 2 bases, V lost 9 bases, and 2 bases had no gene match. As regards this clone: The antigen is not known.

Sampled while nominally healthy, donors likely had unrecorded immune exposures. The sequencing input was PBMCs. The chain combines TRBV18 with TRBJ2-1, with 9 nucleotides matching TRBD1. The source is a girl aged 2 to 10 in good health and CMV-seropositive. The CDR3 spells CASDRGAYNEQFF. As DNA, the CDR3 is TGTGCCAGTGACAGGGGGGCCTACAATGAGCAGTTCTTC.